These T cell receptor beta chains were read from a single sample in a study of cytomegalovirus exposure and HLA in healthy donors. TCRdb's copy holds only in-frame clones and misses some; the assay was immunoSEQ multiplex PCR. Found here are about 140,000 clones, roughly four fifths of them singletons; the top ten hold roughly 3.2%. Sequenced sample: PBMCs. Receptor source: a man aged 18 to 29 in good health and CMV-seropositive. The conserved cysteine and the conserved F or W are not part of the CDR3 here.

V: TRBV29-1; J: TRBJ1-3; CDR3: SVDGTGNTIY
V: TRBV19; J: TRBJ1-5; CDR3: ASKNSLGFQPQH
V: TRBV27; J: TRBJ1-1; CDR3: ASSFDRGNTEAF
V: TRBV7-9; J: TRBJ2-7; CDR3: ASSDSGTGIYEQY
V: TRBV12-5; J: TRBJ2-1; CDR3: ASGLVLAGVNEQF
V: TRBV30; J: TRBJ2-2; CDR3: AWSGGRGGELF
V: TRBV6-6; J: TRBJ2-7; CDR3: ASSTGTYEQY
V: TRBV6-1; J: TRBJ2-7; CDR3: ASSEGASGSYEQY
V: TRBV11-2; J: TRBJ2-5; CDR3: ASSRWTGALQETQY
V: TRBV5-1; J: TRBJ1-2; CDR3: ASSPGQGPQLGYT
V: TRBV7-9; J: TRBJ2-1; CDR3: ASSYREREGSNEQF
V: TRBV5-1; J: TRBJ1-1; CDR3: ASSSGQNTEAF
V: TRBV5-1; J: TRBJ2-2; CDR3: ASSQAASNTGELF
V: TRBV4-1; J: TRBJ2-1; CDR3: ASSPRLAGGNEQF
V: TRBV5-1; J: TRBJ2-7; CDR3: ASSFDRDTNYEQY
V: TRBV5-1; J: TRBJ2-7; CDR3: ASSPLGAGNYEQY
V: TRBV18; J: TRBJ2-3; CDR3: ASSPPSRTAADTQY
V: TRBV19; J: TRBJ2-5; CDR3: ASSIGGGAETQY
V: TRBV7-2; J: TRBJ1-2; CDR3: ASSPPGQLYGYT
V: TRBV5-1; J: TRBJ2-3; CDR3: ASRRTSEADTQY
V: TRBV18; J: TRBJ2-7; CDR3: ASSPLGQVSEQY
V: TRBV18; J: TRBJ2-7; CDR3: ASSRPSGLAGGIPYEQY
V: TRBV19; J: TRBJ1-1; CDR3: ASSLTPRGTEAF
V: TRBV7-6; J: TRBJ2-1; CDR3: ASSLDRGIYNEQF
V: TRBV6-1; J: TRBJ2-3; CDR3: ASSPRTGRTDTQY
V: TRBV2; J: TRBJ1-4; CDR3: ASSIDRGGEKLF
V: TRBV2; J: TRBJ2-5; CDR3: ASSETGTGGIETQY
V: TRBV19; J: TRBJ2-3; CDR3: ASSAPGGPSGTQY
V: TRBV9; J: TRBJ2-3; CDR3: ASSGTSGRADTQY
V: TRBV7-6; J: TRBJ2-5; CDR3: ASSFMTGPQETQY
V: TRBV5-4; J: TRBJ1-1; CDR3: ASSLTGSAEAF
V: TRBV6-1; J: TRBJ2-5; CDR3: ASRGTAKRQETQY
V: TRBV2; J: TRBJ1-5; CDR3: ASGQGGNQPQH
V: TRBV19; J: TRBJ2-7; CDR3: ASSMAQGHEQY
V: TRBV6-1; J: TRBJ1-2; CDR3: ASSEGIGRGYT
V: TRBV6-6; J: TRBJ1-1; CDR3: ASSQPTGTTEAF
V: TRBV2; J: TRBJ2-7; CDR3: ATFQGSYEQY
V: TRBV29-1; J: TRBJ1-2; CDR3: SVSLTGDGGYT
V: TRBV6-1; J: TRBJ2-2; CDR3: ASRLGQGAPGELF
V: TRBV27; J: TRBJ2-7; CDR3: ATIKDRVSYEQY
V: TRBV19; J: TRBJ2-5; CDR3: ASSLTGTSLGTQY
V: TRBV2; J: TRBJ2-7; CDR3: ASRDRGHEQY
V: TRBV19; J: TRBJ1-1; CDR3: ASSGGQMNTEAF
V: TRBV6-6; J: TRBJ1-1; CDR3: ASRGTGGLAF
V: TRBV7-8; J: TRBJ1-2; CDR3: ATRTTNYYGYT
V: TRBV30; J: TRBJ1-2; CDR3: AWSLLQGINGYT
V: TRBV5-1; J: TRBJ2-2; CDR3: ASSLAAGWNTGELF
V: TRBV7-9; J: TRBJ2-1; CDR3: ASSPSSLDNEQF
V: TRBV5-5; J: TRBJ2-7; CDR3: ASSLGTGGSYEQY
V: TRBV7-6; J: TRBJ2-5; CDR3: ASSSGLEETQY
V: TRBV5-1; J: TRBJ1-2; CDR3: ASSTRDSYGYT
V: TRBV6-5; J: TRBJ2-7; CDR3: ASSYGQGSHEQY
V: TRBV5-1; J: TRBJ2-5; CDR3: ASSWARETQY
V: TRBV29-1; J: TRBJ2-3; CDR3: SVYRGPYTDTQY
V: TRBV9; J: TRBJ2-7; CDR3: ASSNRQGAYEQY
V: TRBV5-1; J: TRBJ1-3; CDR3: ASSLDPWTGSGNTIY
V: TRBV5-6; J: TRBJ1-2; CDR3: ASSGRTGGMYGYT
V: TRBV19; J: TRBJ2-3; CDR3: ASSKSGSADTQY
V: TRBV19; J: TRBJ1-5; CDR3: ASSIRGGVGPQH
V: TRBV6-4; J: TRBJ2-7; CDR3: ASSPQDGGEQY